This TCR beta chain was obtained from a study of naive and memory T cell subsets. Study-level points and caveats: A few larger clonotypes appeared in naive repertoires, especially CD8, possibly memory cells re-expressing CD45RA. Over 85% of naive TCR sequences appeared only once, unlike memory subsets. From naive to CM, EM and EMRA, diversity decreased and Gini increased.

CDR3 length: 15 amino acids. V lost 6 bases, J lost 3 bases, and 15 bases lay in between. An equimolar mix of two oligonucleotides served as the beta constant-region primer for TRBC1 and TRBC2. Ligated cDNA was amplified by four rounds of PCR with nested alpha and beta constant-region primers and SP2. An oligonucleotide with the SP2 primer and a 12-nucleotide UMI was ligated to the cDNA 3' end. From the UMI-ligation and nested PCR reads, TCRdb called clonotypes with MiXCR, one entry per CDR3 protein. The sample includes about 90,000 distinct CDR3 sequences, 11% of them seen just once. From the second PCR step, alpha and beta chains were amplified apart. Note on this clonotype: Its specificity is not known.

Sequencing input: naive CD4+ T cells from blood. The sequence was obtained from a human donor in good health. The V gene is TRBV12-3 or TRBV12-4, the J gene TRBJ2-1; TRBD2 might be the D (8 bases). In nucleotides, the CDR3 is TGTGCCAGCAGCCCGGGAGGGGGCGACTACAATGAGCAGTTCTTC. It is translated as CASSPGGGDYNEQFF.